The 17 T cell receptor beta chains reported below all come from one sample, sequenced in a study of control samples from healthy donors and cancer patients. The data were produced by immunoSEQ multiplex PCR, yet TCRdb's version contains in-frame clones alone and is incomplete. Of about 110,000 clones listed, about nine tenths are singletons. The material sequenced was blood. The receptors stem from a woman under 30 in good health.

The chain carries TRBV4-2 and TRBJ2-7, with 8 bases that match TRBD1. CDR3 length: 12 residues. In germline, CDR1 is LGHNA, CDR2 YNFKEQ. After removal of 4 bases from V and 4 bases from J, the junction contained 0 bases not matched to a gene. The CDR3 DNA is TGTGCCAGCAGCCGGACAGGGTACGAGCAGTACTTC. It yields the protein CASSRTGYEQYF.

The V call is TRBV30, the J call TRBJ2-7; 7 bases are shared with TRBD1. V lost 4 bases to trimming and J lost 0 bases; unmatched junction nucleotides: 3. The CDR3 extends over 13 amino acids. Looked up from germline, CDR1 is GTSNPN and CDR2 is SVGIG (reference sequence). Here the CDR3 reads CAWKRDSSYEQYF. In DNA form, the CDR3 reads TGTGCCTGGAAAAGGGACAGCTCCTACGAGCAGTACTTC.

This chain links TRBV6-1 with TRBJ1-2, with a possible D match to TRBD1 (5 bases). Trimming removed 1 base from V and 4 bases from J, with 13 bases in between. This CDR3 has 15 residues. Germline V gene data show CDR1 as MNHNS and CDR2 as SASEGT. DNA for the CDR3: TGTGCCAGCAGTGAAGAGGTTGCAGGGACCTATGGCTACACCTTC. Protein sequence: CASSEEVAGTYGYTF.

The chain employs TRBV6-2 or TRBV6-3 and TRBJ2-5, with D tentatively TRBD1 (6 bases). V was shortened by 3 bases and J by 1 base, with 12 bases between the two germline ends. Germline V CDR1 and CDR2: MNHEY, SVGEGT. This CDR3 contains 15 residues. CDR3 sequence reads: CASSYGQGIQETQYF. The DNA for the CDR3 is TGTGCCAGCAGTTATGGGCAGGGGATCCAAGAGACCCAGTACTTC.

The V gene is TRBV9, the J gene TRBJ2-7; no reliable D call. V was cut by 1 base and J by 3 bases, with 8 bases left in between. The CDR3 loop spans 13 amino acids. Germline V gene sequence: CDR1 SGDLS, CDR2 YYNGEE. CDR3 region: CASSVRGYYEQYF. CDR3 nucleotides: TGTGCCAGCAGCGTACGTGGGTACTACGAGCAGTACTTC.

The J gene is TRBJ2-7, the V gene TRBV18; 10 bases fit TRBD1. Germline V CDR1 and CDR2: KGHSH, LQKENI. CDR3 size: 13 residues. Trimming at V came to 3 bases and at J to 5 bases, leaving 1 base not matched to a gene. The CDR3 here is CASSPGTGDEQYF. CDR3 nucleotides: TGTGCCAGCTCACCCGGGACAGGGGACGAGCAGTACTTC.

The chain carries TRBV7-9 and TRBJ1-2; TRBD1 aligns across 10 bases. Germline assignment: CDR1 SEHNR and CDR2 FQNEAQ (reference sequence). The junction had 9 bases not matched to a gene; V was cut back by 5 bases and J by 6 bases. CDR3 length: 15 amino acids. The CDR3 nucleotides are TGTGCCAGCAGCCCCGGACAGGGGGGGATGGATGGCTACACCTTC. Protein: CASSPGQGGMDGYTF.

The chain uses TRBV19 and TRBJ2-1; D ambiguous. V was clipped by 8 bases and J by 0 bases, with 8 bases between them. This CDR3 contains 13 residues. CDR1 LNHDA and CDR2 SQIVND come from the germline V gene (reference sequence). The DNA of the CDR3 is TGTGCCAGTGGAAAGAGCTCCTACAATGAGCAGTTCTTC. The encoded protein is CASGKSSYNEQFF.

The rearrangement uses TRBV2 and TRBJ1-2; unclear D gene. CDR1 and CDR2 from the germline V gene are SNHLY and FYNNEI. Trimming stripped 4 bases from V and 4 bases from J, with 16 bases between. The CDR3 covers 15 residues. The CDR3 sequence is CASSGRVPRGYGYTF. CDR3 nucleotide sequence: TGTGCCAGCAGTGGAAGGGTCCCCCGGGGCTATGGCTACACCTTC.

The rearrangement links TRBV6-5 to TRBJ1-2; D might be TRBD1 (5 bases). V dropped 4 bases and J dropped 4 bases, with 10 bases sitting between them. CDR3 size: 13 residues. CDR1 is MNHEY, CDR2 SVGAGI, per germline. CDR3 nucleotide sequence: TGTGCCAGCAGTTTCCCCGACAGCTATGGCTACACCTTC. This sequence encodes CASSFPDSYGYTF.

The CDR3 DNA is TGCGCCAGCAGCCAAGGGGGACAGGGGAATTCACCCCTCCACTTT. It encodes CASSQGGQGNSPLHF. This chain connects TRBV4-3 to TRBJ1-6, with 10 positions matching TRBD1. V shed 1 base, J shed 7 bases, and the junction held 1 base outside the gene matches. The CDR3 has 15 residues. Germline V gene data show CDR1 as LGHNA and CDR2 as YSLEER.

This sequence joins TRBV6-5 and TRBJ1-2; no clear D gene. Germline V gives CDR1 MNHEY, CDR2 SVGAGI. The ends were cut back, 5 bases at V and 8 bases at J, with 15 bases in the middle. This CDR3 is built from 13 residues. The CDR3 spells CASSQRVGYGYTF. The CDR3 coding sequence is TGTGCCAGCAGTCAAAGGGTGGGGTACGGCTACACCTTC.

The gene calls are TRBV28 and TRBJ2-7; TRBD1 is a possible D gene (8 bases). With 5 bases removed from V and 1 base from J, the gap between germline ends came to 21 bases. The CDR3 runs 17 residues. Germline-derived CDR1 and CDR2 are MDHEN and SYDVKM. CDR3 protein: CASSLGGGQGGSYEQYF. As DNA, the CDR3 is TGTGCCAGCAGTCTGGGTGGTGGACAGGGAGGGTCCTACGAGCAGTACTTC.

This chain uses TRBV27 with TRBJ1-4; TRBD1 might be the D (5 bases). Trimming took off 4 bases at V and 0 bases at J, with 9 bases between the two ends. Germline V lookup: CDR1 MNHEY, CDR2 SMNVEV (reference sequence). The CDR3 has 15 residues. CDR3 region: CASSSDSATNEKLFF. The CDR3 bases are TGTGCCAGCAGTTCCGACAGCGCAACTAATGAAAAACTGTTTTTT.

There are a few counts of this clone. This chain links TRBV4-3 with TRBJ1-3, with 7 positions matching TRBD1. J was trimmed by 2 bases and V by 0 bases; bases with no gene match: 4. CDR1 LGHNA and CDR2 YSLEER come from the germline V gene. This CDR3 region has 16 residues. The CDR3 region is CASSQDIGTAGNTIYF. The CDR3 DNA is TGCGCCAGCAGCCAAGATATTGGGACAGCTGGAAACACCATATATTTT.

This chain joins TRBV5-1 and TRBJ2-3; D tentatively fits TRBD1 or TRBD2 (5 bases each). Germline V CDR1 and CDR2: SGHRS, YFSETQ. V was trimmed by 4 bases and J by 7 bases, leaving 10 bases between them. The CDR3 totals 12 residues. The CDR3 loop is CASSLWGYTQYF. CDR3 DNA sequence: TGCGCCAGCAGCCTGTGGGGGTATACGCAGTATTTT.

This clone came up once. This chain connects TRBV20-1 to TRBJ2-1; D not certain. Germline V CDR1 and CDR2: DFQATT, SNEGSKA (reference sequence). V gave up 3 bases and J gave up 10 bases, with 10 bases separating them. CDR3 size: 11 residues. CDR3 protein: CSARIGPEQFF. The CDR3 DNA reads as TGCAGTGCTAGGATCGGCCCGGAGCAGTTCTTC.